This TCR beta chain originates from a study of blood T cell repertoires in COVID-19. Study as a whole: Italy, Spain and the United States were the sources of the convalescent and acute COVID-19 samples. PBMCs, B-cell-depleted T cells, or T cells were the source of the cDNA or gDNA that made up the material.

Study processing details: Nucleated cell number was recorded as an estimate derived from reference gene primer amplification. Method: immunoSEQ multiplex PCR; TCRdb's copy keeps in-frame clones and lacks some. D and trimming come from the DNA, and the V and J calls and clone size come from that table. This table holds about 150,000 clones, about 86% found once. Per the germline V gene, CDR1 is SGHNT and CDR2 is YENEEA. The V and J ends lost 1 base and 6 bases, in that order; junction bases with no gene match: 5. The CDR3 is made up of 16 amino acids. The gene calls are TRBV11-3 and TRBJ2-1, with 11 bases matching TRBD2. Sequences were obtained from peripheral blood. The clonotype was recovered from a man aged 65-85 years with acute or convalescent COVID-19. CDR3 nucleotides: TGTGCCAGCAGCTTAGGGGGTAGCGGGAGGGCCAATGAGCAGTTCTTC. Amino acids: CASSLGGSGRANEQFF.